This T cell receptor (beta chain) derives from a study of CD8 T cell repertoires and HIV-1 epitope variants. V was clipped by 6 bases and J by 2 bases, with 17 bases between them. Germline V gene data show CDR1 as MNHEY and CDR2 as SMNVEV (reference sequence). The CDR3 has 16 residues. TCRdb's table, derived via immunoSEQ multiplex PCR, lists solely in-frame clones and lacks some. The table includes about 95,000 clones, more than 65% detected once. Sequenced: uncultured baseline CD8+ T cells from peripheral blood mononuclear cells (PBMCs). The V gene is TRBV27, the J gene TRBJ1-5; no reliable D call. The TCR originated in a male donor with HIV. CDR3 loop: CASSPNRIGGNQPQHF. CDR3 DNA sequence: TGTGCCAGCAGCCCCAATAGGATTGGGGGCAATCAGCCCCAGCATTTT.